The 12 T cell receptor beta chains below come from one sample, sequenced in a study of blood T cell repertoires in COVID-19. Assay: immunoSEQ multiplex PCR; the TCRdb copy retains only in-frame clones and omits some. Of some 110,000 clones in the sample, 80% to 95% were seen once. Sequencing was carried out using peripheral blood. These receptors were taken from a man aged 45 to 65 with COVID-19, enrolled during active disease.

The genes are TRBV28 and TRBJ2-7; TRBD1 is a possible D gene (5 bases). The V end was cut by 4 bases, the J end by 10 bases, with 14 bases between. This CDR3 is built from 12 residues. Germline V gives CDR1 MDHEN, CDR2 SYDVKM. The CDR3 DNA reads TGTGCCAGCAGTTACGGCAGGGTTGGACAGTACTTC. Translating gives CASSYGRVGQYF.

The CDR3 here is CASSFTSSGNTIYF. The CDR3 DNA reads as TGCGCCAGCAGCTTTACCAGCTCTGGAAACACCATATATTTT. This chain links TRBV5-1 with TRBJ1-3; D call uncertain. V was pared by 2 bases and J by 0 bases, with 6 bases between. The CDR3 consists of 14 residues. Germline loops: CDR1 SGHRS, CDR2 YFSETQ.

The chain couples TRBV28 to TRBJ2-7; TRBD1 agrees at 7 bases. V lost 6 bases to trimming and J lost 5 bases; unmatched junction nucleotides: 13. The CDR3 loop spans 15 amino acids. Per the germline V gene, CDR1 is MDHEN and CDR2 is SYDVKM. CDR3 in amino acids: CASRSLGKGADEQYF. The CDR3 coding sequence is TGTGCCAGCAGGAGTTTGGGTAAGGGGGCCGACGAGCAGTACTTC.

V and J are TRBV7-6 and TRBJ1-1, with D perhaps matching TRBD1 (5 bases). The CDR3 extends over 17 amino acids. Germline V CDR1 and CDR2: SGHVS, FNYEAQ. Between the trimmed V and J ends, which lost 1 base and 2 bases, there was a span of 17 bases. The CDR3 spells CASSLGGPTEVNTEAFF. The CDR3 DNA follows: TGTGCCAGCAGCTTAGGGGGCCCAACAGAAGTTAACACTGAAGCTTTCTTT.

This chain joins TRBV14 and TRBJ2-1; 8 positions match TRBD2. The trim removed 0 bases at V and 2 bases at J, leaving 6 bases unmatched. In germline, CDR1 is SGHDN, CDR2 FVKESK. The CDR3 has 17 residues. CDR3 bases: TGTGCCAGCAGCCAAGATTTAAGCGGGAGCCCCTACAATGAGCAGTTCTTC. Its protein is CASSQDLSGSPYNEQFF.

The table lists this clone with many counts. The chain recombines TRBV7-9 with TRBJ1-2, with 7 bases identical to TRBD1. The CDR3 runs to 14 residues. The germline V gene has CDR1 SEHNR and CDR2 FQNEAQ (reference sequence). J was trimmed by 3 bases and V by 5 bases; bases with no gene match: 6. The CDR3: CASSTTDRDYGYTF. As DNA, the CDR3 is TGTGCCAGCAGCACGACCGACAGGGACTATGGCTACACCTTC.

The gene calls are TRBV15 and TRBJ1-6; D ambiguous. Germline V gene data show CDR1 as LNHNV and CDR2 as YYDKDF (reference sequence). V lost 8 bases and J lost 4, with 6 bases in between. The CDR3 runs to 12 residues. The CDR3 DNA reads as TGTGCCACCGGGCAGTATAATTCACCCCTCCACTTT. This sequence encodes CATGQYNSPLHF.

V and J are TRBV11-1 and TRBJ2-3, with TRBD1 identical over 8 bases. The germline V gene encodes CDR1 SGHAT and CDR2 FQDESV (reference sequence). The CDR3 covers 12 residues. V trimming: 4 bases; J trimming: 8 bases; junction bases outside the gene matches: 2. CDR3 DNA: TGTGCCAGCAGCTCGGACAGGGTTACGCAGTATTTT. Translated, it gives CASSSDRVTQYF.

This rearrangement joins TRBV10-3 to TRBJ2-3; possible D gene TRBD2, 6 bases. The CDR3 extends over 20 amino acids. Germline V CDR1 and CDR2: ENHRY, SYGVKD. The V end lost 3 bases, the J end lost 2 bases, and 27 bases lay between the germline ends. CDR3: CAISDPEIGVRDLYTDTQYF. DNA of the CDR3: TGTGCCATCAGTGACCCAGAAATTGGGGTCCGGGACTTATACACAGATACGCAGTATTTT.

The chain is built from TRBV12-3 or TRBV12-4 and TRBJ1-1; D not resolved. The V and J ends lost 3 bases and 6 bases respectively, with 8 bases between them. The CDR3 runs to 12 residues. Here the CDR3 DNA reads TGTGCCAGCAGTTTTAACTCCGCTGAAGCTTTCTTT. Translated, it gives CASSFNSAEAFF.

CDR3 nucleotides: TGTGCCACACGAACAGGGTCTGGAAACACCATATATTTT. Translation gives CATRTGSGNTIYF. The V gene is TRBV6-5, the J gene TRBJ1-3; the D gene is possibly TRBD1 (6 bases). CDR1 is MNHEY and CDR2 is SVGAGI in the germline V gene. Trimming pared 10 bases from V and 1 base from J, leaving 11 bases between. There are 13 residues in the CDR3.

Here the CDR3 DNA reads TGTGCCAGCAGCTCCGCCGCGGGACAGGGGGGCACCGGGGAGCTGTTTTTT. It encodes CASSSAAGQGGTGELFF. The V call is TRBV7-3, the J call TRBJ2-2, with 11 nucleotides matching TRBD1. The CDR3 length is 17 residues. The germline V gene encodes CDR1 SGHTA and CDR2 FQGTGA. V trimming: 4 bases; J trimming: 4 bases; junction bases outside the gene matches: 8.